Below, 18 T cell receptor beta chains from the same sample are listed, as sequenced in a study of T cells after yellow fever vaccination. TCRdb used MiXCR to reprocess the 5' RACE reads, holding one entry per CDR3 protein. The sample has some 600,000 distinct CDR3 sequences, over 9% seen once. The material was PBMCs, obtained on the day of the yellow fever booster vaccination. The receptors come from a man aged 25 to 40 who received the YFV17D yellow fever vaccine.

This clonotype appeared a few times. The rearrangement links TRBV4-3 to TRBJ1-3; unclear D gene. Germline CDR1 LGHNA, CDR2 YSLEER. The V end was cut by 0 bases, the J end by 2 bases, with 14 bases between. This CDR3 contains 17 residues. Here the CDR3 reads CASSQDTQSYTGNTIYF. In DNA, the CDR3 is TGCGCCAGCAGCCAAGACACCCAGTCATACACTGGAAACACCATATATTTT.

This clonotype was detected a few times. The CDR3 region has the DNA TGTGCCAGCTCACCACCAACCGGGACAGGGGCCTACGAGCAGTACTTC. This codes for CASSPPTGTGAYEQYF. V gene TRBV18 combines with J gene TRBJ2-7; 10 nucleotides agree with TRBD1. V gave up 0 bases and J gave up 2 bases; unmatched junction bases: 4. From germline, CDR1 is KGHSH and CDR2 LQKENI. CDR3 length equals 16 residues.

The J gene is TRBJ1-4, the V gene TRBV27; no firm D call. Trimming cost V 8 bases and J 5 bases, with 6 bases left between them. Germline V gene lookup returns CDR1 MNHEY and CDR2 SMNVEV (reference sequence). This CDR3 contains 11 residues. In DNA form, the CDR3 reads TGTGCCAGCGGTGAGAATGAAAAACTGTTTTTT. It translates to CASGENEKLFF.

The rearrangement links TRBV5-1 to TRBJ2-5, with D perhaps assigned TRBD1 or TRBD2 (5 bases each). The CDR3 extends over 15 amino acids. V was pared by 6 bases and J by 5 bases, with 20 bases between. Looked up from germline, CDR1 is SGHRS and CDR2 is YFSETQ. The CDR3 here is CASTRVVGRGETQYF. In DNA form, the CDR3 reads TGCGCCAGCACCCGAGTAGTGGGGCGCGGGGAGACCCAGTACTTC.

The chain has TRBV20-1 and TRBJ2-5, with 7 nucleotides matching TRBD2. Germline trimming cut 3 bases from V and 3 bases from J; bases unmatched to any gene: 4. This CDR3 spans 13 amino acids. CDR1 and CDR2 from the germline V gene are DFQATT and SNEGSKA (reference sequence). CDR3 region: CSASILAEETQYF. The DNA for the CDR3 is TGCAGTGCTAGTATTCTAGCGGAAGAGACCCAGTACTTC.

This clonotype was counted only a few times. The rearrangement links TRBV23-1 to TRBJ2-5; D is possibly TRBD1 (6 bases). TRBV23-1 is reported as an ORF; its role is uncertain. Trimming removed 8 bases from V and 7 bases from J, with 20 bases in between. CDR3 length: 14 amino acids. CDR3 sequence reads: CASGRQAPVRTQYF. CDR3 DNA sequence: TGCGCCAGCGGGAGACAGGCTCCAGTTCGGACCCAGTACTTC.

In this sample, this clonotype turned up a few times. The chain carries TRBV5-1 and TRBJ2-1, with a possible D match to TRBD2 (6 bases). Germline V gene lookup returns CDR1 SGHRS and CDR2 YFSETQ. The ends were cut back, 0 bases at V and 3 bases at J, with 10 bases in the middle. The CDR3 covers 15 residues. CDR3 amino acids: CASSLAGALYNEQFF. CDR3 DNA sequence: TGCGCCAGCAGCTTGGCGGGAGCCCTCTACAATGAGCAGTTCTTC.

This clonotype came up many times. The CDR3 reads CSARATIKTQYF. The CDR3 DNA reads as TGCAGTGCTAGAGCCACTATTAAGACCCAGTACTTC. The chain carries TRBV20-1 and TRBJ2-5, with D unresolved. V lost 1 base and J lost 6, with 9 bases in between. CDR3 size: 12 residues. Per the germline V gene, CDR1 is DFQATT and CDR2 is SNEGSKA (reference sequence).

The rearrangement joins TRBV10-3 to TRBJ2-1; TRBD2 matches 8 bases. Losses at the gene ends were 7 bases for V and 4 bases for J; bases not matched to a gene: 9. The CDR3 consists of 15 residues. From germline, CDR1 is ENHRY and CDR2 SYGVKD. The CDR3, as DNA: TGTGCCATCAAAACTAGCGGAGGAGGATACAATGAGCAGTTCTTC. Protein sequence: CAIKTSGGGYNEQFF.

The rearrangement links TRBV12-3 or TRBV12-4 to TRBJ2-2; tentative D call: TRBD2 (5 bases). V lost 3 bases, J lost 2 bases, and 7 bases lay in between. The CDR3 runs to 14 residues. The CDR3 bases are TGTGCCAGCAGTTTCGGGGTCAACACCGGGGAGCTGTTTTTT. This codes for CASSFGVNTGELFF.

This clonotype was counted at least ten times. V usage is TRBV7-9 and J usage is TRBJ1-3; no reliable D call. CDR1 and CDR2 (germline): SEHNR, FQNEAQ (reference sequence). The germline V and J ends were trimmed by 6 bases and 6 bases, with 6 bases remaining between them. The length of the CDR3 is 11 residues. The CDR3 sequence is CASSQENTIYF. CDR3 in DNA: TGTGCCAGCAGTCAAGAAAACACCATATATTTT.

This clonotype was counted a few times. J is TRBJ2-1 and V is TRBV14, with D tentatively TRBD2 (6 bases). There are 16 residues in the CDR3. V was pared by 4 bases and J by 3 bases, with 16 bases between. Per germline, CDR1 SGHDN and CDR2 FVKESK. This chain's CDR3 is CASSLLLATNYNEQFF. CDR3 DNA sequence: TGTGCCAGCAGCCTACTCCTAGCGACCAACTACAATGAGCAGTTCTTC. The variable domain in full, with the rest retrieved from reference TRBV14 and TRBJ2-1, is EAGVTQFPSHSVIEKGQTVTLRCDPISGHDNLYWYRRVMGKEIKFLLHFVKESKQDESGMPNNRFLAERTGGTYSTLKVQPAELEDSGVYFCASSLLLATNYNEQFFGPGTRLTVL.

The V gene is TRBV5-1, the J gene TRBJ2-3; D is uncertain. The CDR3 covers 14 residues. V shed 4 bases and J shed 3 bases, with 12 bases lying between them. Germline lookup yields CDR1 SGHRS and CDR2 YFSETQ. CDR3 sequence: CASSGQRATDTQYF. CDR3 in DNA: TGCGCCAGCAGCGGTCAAAGGGCTACAGATACGCAGTATTTT. Full variable domain (outside the CDR3, taken from reference TRBV5-1 and TRBJ2-3): KAGVTQTPRYLIKTRGQQVTLSCSPISGHRSVSWYQQTPGQGLQFLFEYFSETQRNKGNFPGRFSGRQFSNSRSEMNVSTLELGDSALYLCASSGQRATDTQYFGPGTRLTVL.

The chain links TRBV7-9 to TRBJ2-7; D not resolved. This CDR3 contains 14 residues. V lost 1 base and J lost 6, with 13 bases in between. Germline assignment: CDR1 SEHNR and CDR2 FQNEAQ (reference sequence). DNA of the CDR3: TGTGCCAGCAGCTTAGTGGTAGCTTCGGGCGAGCAGTACTTC. Amino acids: CASSLVVASGEQYF.

CDR3 in amino acids: CASSQDVGRSNQPQHF. For the CDR3, the DNA is TGCGCCAGCAGCCAAGATGTTGGAAGGAGCAATCAGCCCCAGCATTTT. This rearrangement joins TRBV4-1 to TRBJ1-5, with D uncertain. Per germline, CDR1 MGHRA and CDR2 YSYEKL. The CDR3 has 16 amino acids. Trimming cost V 0 bases and J 1 base, with 10 bases left between them.

J is TRBJ2-5 and V is TRBV28; D assignment may be TRBD1 or TRBD2 (5 bases each). The germline V gene encodes CDR1 MDHEN and CDR2 SYDVKM. The CDR3 sequence is 15 residues long. V lost 3 bases to trimming and J lost 1 base, with 12 bases between them. The DNA of the CDR3 is TGTGCCAGCAGTTTGCTTCGGGGCCCCCAAGAGACCCAGTACTTC. This translates into CASSLLRGPQETQYF.

This chain uses TRBV20-1 with TRBJ2-1; 14 nucleotides align to TRBD2. Germline CDR1 reads DFQATT; CDR2 reads SNEGSKA (reference sequence). J gave up 9 bases and V 1 base, and 5 bases lay outside the gene matches. The length of the CDR3 is 15 residues. CDR3 protein: CSARGTTSGRGEQFF. CDR3 DNA sequence: TGCAGTGCTAGAGGGACGACTAGCGGGAGGGGTGAGCAGTTCTTC.

V and J are TRBV7-9 and TRBJ2-2; 8 nucleotides agree with TRBD1. The germline V gene has CDR1 SEHNR and CDR2 FQNEAQ (reference sequence). The V segment lost 5 bases and the J segment 1 base; nucleotides outside the gene matches: 6. The CDR3 runs to 16 residues. The CDR3 bases are TGTGCCAGCAGCACCACGGACAGGGAGAACACCGGGGAGCTGTTTTTT. Its translation is CASSTTDRENTGELFF.